Listed below are T cell receptor beta chains from one sample, sequenced in a study of blood T cells in healthy people across ages. TCRdb re-called the 5' RACE reads with MiXCR, one entry per CDR3 protein. This table has a few hundred thousand distinct CDR3 sequences, over 25% appearing once. This sample also belongs to another study, concerning T cells of mothers and their children.

The sequenced sample was blood. These TCRs come from a boy aged 2 to 10 in good health. Both conserved end residues are part of each CDR3. A D gene is named only where the DNA matches it firmly. Clone size is shown for a subset of rows, as once, few, many or a class of expanded clone.

J: TRBJ1-5; D: .; V: TRBV29-1; size: few; CDR3: CSVGVLGGFNQPQHF; DNA: TGCAGCGTTGGAGTCCTGGGGGGTTTCAATCAGCCCCAGCATTTT
J: TRBJ1-6; D: .; V: TRBV12-3/TRBV12-4; size: few; CDR3: CASSLQGGDNSPLHF; DNA: TGTGCCAGCAGTCTACAGGGAGGTGACAATTCACCCCTCCACTTT
J: TRBJ2-3; D: TRBD1; V: TRBV28; size: .; CDR3: CASSHRTGGTDTQYF; DNA: TGTGCCAGCAGCCATCGGACAGGGGGCACAGATACGCAGTATTTT
J: TRBJ2-3; D: TRBD2; V: TRBV28; size: .; CDR3: CASSSLPGLADTDTQYF; DNA: TGTGCCAGCAGTTCGCTTCCCGGACTAGCGGACACAGATACGCAGTATTTT
J: TRBJ2-5; D: .; V: TRBV27; size: .; CDR3: CASSLTVTGETQYF; DNA: TGTGCCAGCAGTCTGACAGTTACGGGTGAGACCCAGTACTTC
J: TRBJ2-2; D: .; V: TRBV12-3/TRBV12-4; size: .; CDR3: CASSFTWRGTGELFF; DNA: TGTGCCAGCAGTTTTACTTGGAGAGGCACCGGGGAGCTGTTTTTT
J: TRBJ2-5; D: .; V: TRBV7-2; size: few; CDR3: CASTRDAETQYF; DNA: TGTGCCAGCACCAGGGATGCGGAGACCCAGTACTTC
J: TRBJ2-1; D: .; V: TRBV4-1; size: .; CDR3: CASSQRGGDEQFF; DNA: TGCGCCAGCAGCCAAAGGGGAGGTGATGAGCAGTTCTTC
J: TRBJ1-1; D: .; V: TRBV5-8; size: .; CDR3: CASSGLARQNTEAFF; DNA: TGTGCCAGCAGCGGACTTGCACGGCAGAACACTGAAGCTTTCTTT
J: TRBJ1-4; D: TRBD1; V: TRBV25-1; size: .; CDR3: CASSPSGTGNEKLFF; DNA: TGTGCCAGCAGCCCATCCGGGACAGGGAATGAAAAACTGTTTTTT
J: TRBJ2-1; D: TRBD2; V: TRBV6-2/TRBV6-3; size: many; CDR3: CASSLAGGGYNEQFF; DNA: TGTGCCAGCAGTCTAGCGGGAGGGGGCTACAATGAGCAGTTCTTC
J: TRBJ2-1; D: TRBD1; V: TRBV5-4; size: .; CDR3: CASSSGDRALVVEQFF; DNA: TGTGCCAGCAGCTCGGGGGACAGGGCCCTTGTGGTTGAGCAGTTCTTC
J: TRBJ1-3; D: .; V: TRBV18; size: .; CDR3: CASSSLGRNTIYF; DNA: TGTGCCAGCTCAAGCTTGGGGAGGAACACCATATATTTT
J: TRBJ2-3; D: .; V: TRBV2; size: .; CDR3: CASSEYGLTDTQYF; DNA: TGTGCCAGCAGTGAATACGGCCTCACAGATACGCAGTATTTT
J: TRBJ2-5; D: .; V: TRBV4-3; size: few; CDR3: CASSEGRRETQYF; DNA: TGCGCCAGCAGTGAGGGAAGGAGGGAGACCCAGTACTTC
J: TRBJ2-7; D: .; V: TRBV6-4; size: few; CDR3: CASSKEGGRNEQYF; DNA: TGTGCCAGCAGTAAGGAGGGGGGAAGGAACGAGCAGTACTTC
J: TRBJ1-4; D: .; V: TRBV6-5; size: once; CDR3: CASSGGGTTGTTNEKLFF; DNA: TGTGCCAGCAGTGGAGGGGGGACAACAGGGACAACTAATGAAAAACTGTTTTTT
J: TRBJ1-2; D: TRBD1; V: TRBV10-3; size: .; CDR3: CAISESYTGGNYGYTF; DNA: TGTGCCATCAGTGAGTCGTACACAGGGGGCAACTATGGCTACACCTTC
J: TRBJ2-7; D: .; V: TRBV7-9; size: few; CDR3: CASSLGFVAGAEQYF; DNA: TGTGCCAGCAGCTTAGGATTTGTGGCAGGGGCCGAGCAGTACTTC
J: TRBJ2-2; D: .; V: TRBV6-4; size: .; CDR3: CASTGQPNTGELFF; DNA: TGTGCCAGCACCGGACAGCCGAACACCGGGGAGCTGTTTTTT
J: TRBJ2-5; D: TRBD1; V: TRBV6-5; size: .; CDR3: CASSTGTGAQGAQYF; DNA: TGTGCCAGCAGCACCGGGACAGGTGCACAGGGGGCCCAGTACTTC
J: TRBJ2-6; D: .; V: TRBV20-1; size: .; CDR3: CSARPVSSGANVLTF; DNA: TGCAGTGCTAGGCCCGTAAGCTCTGGGGCCAACGTCCTGACTTTC
J: TRBJ2-5; D: .; V: TRBV7-9; size: .; CDR3: CASSSNGQTLYF; DNA: TGTGCCAGCAGCTCGAACGGACAGACCCTGTACTTC
J: TRBJ1-6; D: .; V: TRBV25-1; size: .; CDR3: CASSESGGNSPLHF; DNA: TGTGCCAGCAGTGAATCGGGGGGAAATTCACCCCTCCACTTT
J: TRBJ1-6; D: .; V: TRBV18; size: .; CDR3: CASSPKGTTYSYNSPLHF; DNA: TGTGCCAGCTCACCAAAGGGGACAACTTACTCCTATAATTCACCCCTCCACTTT
J: TRBJ1-1; D: .; V: TRBV25-1; size: .; CDR3: CASSSWTAGARMNTEAFF; DNA: TGTGCCAGCAGTTCTTGGACAGCCGGGGCACGTATGAACACTGAAGCTTTCTTT
J: TRBJ2-7; D: TRBD2; V: TRBV20-1; size: .; CDR3: CSARSGLAGAYYEQYF; DNA: TGCAGTGCTAGAAGTGGGCTAGCGGGAGCGTACTACGAGCAGTACTTC
J: TRBJ2-1; D: .; V: TRBV29-1; size: .; CDR3: CSVRQAGDEQFF; DNA: TGCAGCGTGAGACAGGCGGGCGATGAGCAGTTCTTC
J: TRBJ1-2; D: TRBD1; V: TRBV9; size: .; CDR3: CASSVVWTGRTSYGYTF; DNA: TGTGCCAGCAGCGTAGTATGGACAGGGCGCACTAGCTATGGCTACACCTTC
J: TRBJ2-1; D: TRBD2; V: TRBV4-1; size: .; CDR3: CASSQDLVGLALREQFF; DNA: TGCGCCAGCAGCCAAGATCTTGTTGGACTAGCGCTCCGGGAGCAGTTCTTC
J: TRBJ1-5; D: TRBD1; V: TRBV12-3/TRBV12-4; size: few; CDR3: CASSPRQGYTDTQHF; DNA: TGTGCCAGCAGTCCCCGACAGGGATACACAGATACGCAGCATTTT
J: TRBJ2-1; D: TRBD2; V: TRBV7-9; size: .; CDR3: CASSLVRGGPGEQFF; DNA: TGTGCCAGCAGCTTAGTGCGGGGGGGCCCAGGGGAGCAGTTCTTC
J: TRBJ1-1; D: TRBD1; V: TRBV7-9; size: few; CDR3: CASSLTGAWTEAFF; DNA: TGTGCCAGCAGCTTGACAGGGGCGTGGACTGAAGCTTTCTTT
J: TRBJ1-4; D: .; V: TRBV29-1; size: few; CDR3: CSVYRDLEEKLFF; DNA: TGCAGCGTGTATCGAGATTTGGAGGAAAAACTGTTTTTT
J: TRBJ2-5; D: .; V: TRBV11-2; size: few; CDR3: CASSEDYQETQYF; DNA: TGTGCCAGCAGCGAGGACTATCAAGAGACCCAGTACTTC
J: TRBJ2-5; D: TRBD2; V: TRBV9; size: few; CDR3: CASSADPGTSETQYF; DNA: TGTGCCAGCAGCGCCGACCCCGGGACTAGCGAGACCCAGTACTTC
J: TRBJ2-7; D: TRBD1; V: TRBV24-1; size: .; CDR3: CATSDSRGGDEQYF; DNA: TGTGCCACCAGTGATTCAAGAGGGGGCGACGAGCAGTACTTC
J: TRBJ2-5; D: .; V: TRBV5-5; size: .; CDR3: CASSSRSTFGETQYF; DNA: TGTGCCAGCAGCTCGAGGTCTACATTCGGAGAGACCCAGTACTTC
J: TRBJ2-1; D: .; V: TRBV6-2/TRBV6-3; size: many; CDR3: CASSYSVMVQFF; DNA: TGTGCCAGCAGTTACTCAGTCATGGTGCAGTTCTTC
J: TRBJ2-5; D: .; V: TRBV27; size: few; CDR3: CASSLGADRRKTQYF; DNA: TGTGCCAGCAGTCTTGGAGCGGACCGGAGGAAGACCCAGTACTTC
J: TRBJ2-1; D: .; V: TRBV12-3/TRBV12-4; size: few; CDR3: CASSRNRDFDEQFF; DNA: TGTGCCAGCAGCCGAAACCGGGACTTCGATGAGCAGTTCTTC
J: TRBJ1-6; D: TRBD1; V: TRBV5-1; size: .; CDR3: CASSSWGQGYDSPLHF; DNA: TGCGCCAGCAGCTCATGGGGACAGGGATACGATTCACCCCTCCACTTT
J: TRBJ1-6; D: .; V: TRBV7-2; size: .; CDR3: CASSLRMGSPLHF; DNA: TGTGCCAGCAGCTTACGGATGGGATCACCCCTCCACTTT